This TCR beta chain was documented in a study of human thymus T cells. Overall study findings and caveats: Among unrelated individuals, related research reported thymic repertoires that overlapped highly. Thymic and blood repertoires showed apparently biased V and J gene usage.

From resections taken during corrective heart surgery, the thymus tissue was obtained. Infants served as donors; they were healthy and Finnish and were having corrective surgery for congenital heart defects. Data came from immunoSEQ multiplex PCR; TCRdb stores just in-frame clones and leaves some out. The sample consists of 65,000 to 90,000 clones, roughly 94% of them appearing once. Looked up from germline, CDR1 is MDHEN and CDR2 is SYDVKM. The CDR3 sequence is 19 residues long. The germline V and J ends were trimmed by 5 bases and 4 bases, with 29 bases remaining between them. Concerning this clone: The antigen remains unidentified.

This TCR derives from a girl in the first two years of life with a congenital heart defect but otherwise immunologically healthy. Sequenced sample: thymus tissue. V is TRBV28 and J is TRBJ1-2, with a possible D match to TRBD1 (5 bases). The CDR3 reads CASSINRREVYRFGYGYTF. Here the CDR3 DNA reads TGTGCCAGCAGTATTAACAGAAGGGAAGTATACAGGTTTGGCTATGGCTACACCTTC.